These 25 T cell receptor beta chains originate from one sample sequenced in a study of cytomegalovirus exposure and HLA in healthy donors. PCR used 60 Vbeta primers and 13 Jbeta primers. TCRdb keeps only in-frame clones here, not all; method: immunoSEQ multiplex PCR. This table has roughly 190,000 clones, 78% appearing once. The sample was PBMCs. These receptors were taken from a female donor in good health and CMV-seronegative.

This rearrangement joins TRBV14 to TRBJ2-1; 7 nucleotides agree with TRBD1. The length of the CDR3 is 14 residues. CDR1 SGHDN and CDR2 FVKESK come from the germline V gene. The trim removed 3 bases at V and 9 bases at J, leaving 8 bases unmatched. The CDR3 loop reads CASSQMGTEGEQFF. The CDR3 DNA reads TGTGCCAGCAGCCAGATGGGGACAGAGGGTGAGCAGTTCTTC.

CDR3 in DNA: TGTGCCAGCAGCTTACAGACAGGGCGCGAGCAGTACTTC. It codes for CASSLQTGREQYF. The J gene is TRBJ2-5, the V gene TRBV7-2; TRBD1 matches 7 bases. The last part of the DNA fits TRBJ2-7 better; the J call may be wrong. Germline CDR1 is SGHTA and CDR2 is FQGNSA. The CDR3 length is 13 residues.

V usage is TRBV5-1 and J usage is TRBJ2-1; 10 bases align to TRBD1. V lost 0 bases to trimming and J lost 7 bases; unmatched junction nucleotides: 10. This CDR3 region has 17 residues. Germline lookup yields CDR1 SGHRS and CDR2 YFSETQ. The CDR3: CASSLGFGTGAENEQFF. The CDR3 nucleotides read TGCGCCAGCAGCTTGGGTTTTGGGACAGGGGCCGAGAATGAGCAGTTCTTC. Combining the CDR3 with reference TRBV5-1 and TRBJ2-1 gives the whole variable domain KAGVTQTPRYLIKTRGQQVTLSCSPISGHRSVSWYQQTPGQGLQFLFEYFSETQRNKGNFPGRFSGRQFSNSRSEMNVSTLELGDSALYLCASSLGFGTGAENEQFFGPGTRLTVL.

This sequence joins TRBV7-2 and TRBJ2-7, with 9 bases lining up with TRBD2. The CDR3 length is 16 residues. J gave up 3 bases and V 5 bases, and 11 bases lay outside the gene matches. Germline CDR1 SGHTA, CDR2 FQGNSA. This CDR3 reads CASSPELGLANYEQYF. The CDR3 coding sequence is TGTGCCAGCAGCCCCGAATTGGGACTAGCCAACTACGAGCAGTACTTC.

The CDR3 nucleotides are TGTGCCAGCAGTCCCGGGACAGGGGGGTCACCCCTCCACTTT. Translated: CASSPGTGGSPLHF. The rearrangement links TRBV6-5 to TRBJ1-6; 11 nucleotides line up with TRBD1. Germline assignment: CDR1 MNHEY and CDR2 SVGAGI. With V trimmed by 5 bases and J by 10 bases, 4 bases remained unmatched. The CDR3 totals 14 residues.

V is TRBV27 and J is TRBJ2-7; D remains unclear. With 2 bases removed from V and 6 bases from J, the gap between germline ends came to 11 bases. The germline V gene has CDR1 MNHEY and CDR2 SMNVEV (reference sequence). CDR3 length: 13 residues. The CDR3 sequence: CASSLSRTGEQYF. CDR3 in DNA: TGTGCCAGCAGTTTAAGTCGAACCGGCGAGCAGTACTTC.

The chain uses TRBV2 and TRBJ2-7; weak D call: TRBD2 (7 bases). There are 14 residues in the CDR3. Germline lookup yields CDR1 SNHLY and CDR2 FYNNEI. V lost 7 bases and J 4 bases, leaving 17 bases between the germline ends. The CDR3 here is CASIIQGTMYEQYF. The CDR3 DNA sequence: TGTGCCAGCATAATTCAGGGGACTATGTACGAGCAGTACTTC.

The chain recombines TRBV7-3 with TRBJ1-5; D gene uncertain. Between the trimmed V and J ends, which lost 2 bases and 6 bases, there was a span of 14 bases. CDR1 SGHTA and CDR2 FQGTGA come from the germline V gene. CDR3 size: 15 residues. CDR3 nucleotide sequence: TGTGCCAGCAGCTTATATCTCTTCGGTGTTCAGCCCCAGCATTTT. It translates to CASSLYLFGVQPQHF.

The chain carries TRBV25-1 and TRBJ2-7; TRBD2 matches 7 bases. The CDR3 has 16 amino acids. CDR1 MGHDK and CDR2 SYGVNS come from the germline V gene. The J segment lost 3 bases and the V segment lost 4 bases, leaving 12 bases of the junction unmatched. The CDR3 bases are TGTGCCAGCAGTGCGACCGGACTAGATAATGTCTACGAGCAGTACTTC. This encodes CASSATGLDNVYEQYF.

V gene TRBV19 combines with J gene TRBJ2-5; TRBD2 matches 12 bases. From germline, CDR1 is LNHDA and CDR2 SQIVND (reference sequence). Unmatched junction bases numbered 1, after V lost 3 bases and J lost 5 bases. The CDR3 spans 14 residues. The CDR3 loop reads CASSMLAGGETQYF. The DNA for the CDR3 is TGTGCCAGTAGTATGCTAGCGGGAGGGGAGACCCAGTACTTC. Full variable domain (rest looked up from reference TRBV19 and TRBJ2-5): DGGITQSPKYLFRKEGQNVTLSCEQNLNHDAMYWYRQDPGQGLRLIYYSQIVNDFQKGDIAEGYSVSREKKESFPLTVTSAQKNPTAFYLCASSMLAGGETQYFGPGTRLLVL.

V gene TRBV27 combines with J gene TRBJ2-2; unclear D gene. Germline assignment: CDR1 MNHEY and CDR2 SMNVEV (reference sequence). This CDR3 is built from 11 residues. V was clipped by 8 bases and J by 4 bases, with 5 bases between them. CDR3 sequence reads: CASSLTGELFF. CDR3 nucleotides: TGTGCCAGCTCCCTCACCGGGGAGCTGTTTTTT.

V is TRBV30 and J is TRBJ1-3; D unresolved. Trimming took 4 bases from V and 0 from J, leaving 13 bases between them. The CDR3 is 15 residues long. The germline V gene encodes CDR1 GTSNPN and CDR2 SVGIG (reference sequence). CDR3 amino acids: CAWTFGDYSGNTIYF. CDR3 DNA sequence: TGTGCCTGGACATTCGGGGATTACTCTGGAAACACCATATATTTT. The complete variable domain, with remaining parts taken from reference TRBV30 and TRBJ1-3, reads SQTIHQWPATLVQPVGSPLSLECTVEGTSNPNLYWYRQAAGRGLQLLFYSVGIGQISSEVPQNLSASRPQDRQFILSSKKLLLSDSGFYLCAWTFGDYSGNTIYFGEGSWLTVV.

V gene TRBV7-9 combines with J gene TRBJ2-3, with a tentative D call TRBD2 (6 bases). The CDR3 loop spans 19 amino acids. V lost 4 bases to trimming and J lost 2 bases, with 25 bases between them. Germline V gene sequence: CDR1 SEHNR, CDR2 FQNEAQ (reference sequence). CDR3 protein: CASSSTRRGLSAATDTQYF. Written as DNA, the CDR3 is TGTGCCAGCAGCTCGACAAGGCGGGGCCTTTCTGCCGCCACAGATACGCAGTATTTT.

This chain links TRBV9 with TRBJ2-1; TRBD2 matches at 14 bases. CDR3 length: 19 residues. Germline-derived CDR1 and CDR2 are SGDLS and YYNGEE. J was trimmed by 6 bases and V by 1 base; bases with no gene match: 12. For the CDR3, the DNA is TGTGCCAGCAGCGTAACCCTTTTCGGACTAGCGGGGGGCACCAATGAGCAGTTCTTC. Protein product: CASSVTLFGLAGGTNEQFF.

A note on this clone: At one end the junction does not follow the germline gene, possibly because of a read error. The rearrangement joins TRBV7-9 to TRBJ2-7; no clear D gene. CDR1 is SEHNR and CDR2 is FQNEAQ in the germline V gene (reference sequence). There are 11 residues in the CDR3. CDR3 DNA: TGTTCCAGCAGCCGAAAGAGGGAGCAGTACTTC. It specifies CSSSRKREQYF.

The chain links TRBV25-1 to TRBJ2-3, with 9 bases fitting TRBD1. CDR1 is MGHDK, CDR2 SYGVNS, per germline. The V and J ends lost 5 bases and 3 bases, in that order; junction bases with no gene match: 6. This CDR3 spans 15 amino acids. The CDR3 loop reads CASSQQGAMTDTQYF. In DNA, the CDR3 is TGTGCCAGCAGTCAACAGGGGGCTATGACAGATACGCAGTATTTT.

The chain uses TRBV5-1 and TRBJ2-1; 10 bases are shared with TRBD2. The CDR3 runs 16 residues. With V trimmed by 0 bases and J by 7 bases, 7 bases remained unmatched. Per the germline V gene, CDR1 is SGHRS and CDR2 is YFSETQ. The CDR3 DNA reads as TGCGCCAGCAGCTTGGCACCAGCGGGAGGGCCTAATGAGCAGTTCTTC. Its protein is CASSLAPAGGPNEQFF.

The J gene is TRBJ1-2, the V gene TRBV6-6; 8 bases fit TRBD1. The CDR3 loop spans 13 amino acids. Per the germline V gene, CDR1 is MNHNY and CDR2 is SVGAGI (reference sequence). The ends lost 4 bases at V and 10 bases at J; junction bases unmatched: 8. The CDR3 nucleotides are TGTGCCAGCAGTTCGGACAGGGAGACGGTCTACACCTTC. Residues: CASSSDRETVYTF.

The CDR3 loop is CAISFQVRGAANTYEQYF. The DNA for the CDR3 is TGTGCCATCAGTTTCCAGGTGCGGGGAGCGGCTAATACCTACGAGCAGTACTTC. This sequence joins TRBV10-3 and TRBJ2-7, with a weak D call TRBD2 (6 bases). Per the germline V gene, CDR1 is ENHRY and CDR2 is SYGVKD. The CDR3 runs to 18 residues. V lost 5 bases, J lost 2 bases, and 25 bases lay in between.

The chain uses TRBV5-6 and TRBJ2-1, with 8 bases matching TRBD1. The V gene's germline CDR1 is SGHDT and CDR2 YYEEEE. The length of the CDR3 is 14 residues. Germline trimming cut 0 bases from V and 8 bases from J; bases unmatched to any gene: 4. The CDR3 region has the DNA TGTGCCAGCAGCTTGGGTGCAGGGGGCTATGAGCAGTTCTTC. Protein: CASSLGAGGYEQFF.

The chain's CDR3 is CASSDWGQGMYEQYF. CDR3 bases: TGTGCCAGCAGTGATTGGGGACAGGGGATGTACGAGCAGTACTTC. The chain joins TRBV6-1 to TRBJ2-7, with TRBD1 matching 10 bases. This CDR3 is built from 15 residues. CDR1 is MNHNS and CDR2 is SASEGT in the germline V gene. V gave up 3 bases and J gave up 4 bases; unmatched junction bases: 6.

The V and J genes are TRBV4-3 and TRBJ1-1; possibly TRBD1 for D (5 bases). The CDR3 is made up of 16 amino acids. Germline CDR1 LGHNA, CDR2 YSLEER. Trimming shortened V by 1 base and J by 0 bases, and 12 bases separated the two germline ends. The chain's CDR3 is CASSQGRGGLNTEAFF. The CDR3 DNA reads as TGCGCCAGCAGCCAAGGACGCGGGGGGTTGAACACTGAAGCTTTCTTT.

V is TRBV6-1 and J is TRBJ2-1; D is uncertain. This CDR3 is 14 amino acids long. Germline V gene sequence: CDR1 MNHNS, CDR2 SASEGT. V lost 7 bases to trimming and J lost 0 bases, with 10 bases between them. The CDR3 loop reads CASMVRSSYNEQFF. The CDR3 coding sequence is TGTGCCAGCATGGTTCGCAGCTCCTACAATGAGCAGTTCTTC.

The chain joins TRBV7-6 to TRBJ1-4; D gene unclear. Trimming took 5 bases from V and 5 from J, leaving 12 bases between them. There are 14 residues in the CDR3. Per germline, CDR1 SGHVS and CDR2 FNYEAQ. Here the CDR3 DNA reads TGTGCCAGCAGCCCCGGCGGGTGGAATGAAAAACTGTTTTTT. Encoded protein: CASSPGGWNEKLFF.

CDR3 nucleotides: TGTGCCAGCAGTGTTAACGGACTGGCCTACGAGCAGTACTTC. Protein: CASSVNGLAYEQYF. J is TRBJ2-7 and V is TRBV2; D is possibly TRBD2 (5 bases). Germline V CDR1 and CDR2: SNHLY, FYNNEI. The CDR3 covers 14 residues. V lost 4 bases, J lost 2 bases, and 12 bases lay in between.